A single sample gave rise to the 22 T cell receptor beta chains below, sequenced in a study of blood T cell repertoires in COVID-19. TCRdb's table, derived via immunoSEQ multiplex PCR, lists solely in-frame clones and lacks some. Here the sample spans a few hundred thousand clones, 75% to 90% being singletons. Sample: peripheral blood. These receptor sequences come from a woman aged 40 to 55 who had recovered from COVID-19.

The V and J genes are TRBV19 and TRBJ1-1; no reliable D call. Trimming removed 0 bases from V and 6 bases from J, with 20 bases in between. The CDR3 has 17 amino acids. Germline loops: CDR1 LNHDA, CDR2 SQIVND (reference sequence). In DNA, the CDR3 is TGTGCCAGTAGTATAGATTTAGCCGGGATTTGGGCGCCTGAAGCTTTCTTT. Translation: CASSIDLAGIWAPEAFF.

The chain has TRBV18 and TRBJ1-2; TRBD1 matches at 7 bases. CDR3 length: 15 residues. Germline-derived CDR1 and CDR2 are KGHSH and LQKENI. Unmatched junction bases numbered 9, after V lost 4 bases and J lost 4 bases. The CDR3 coding sequence is TGTGCCAGCTCACTCGAAGGGGGCTGGAGCTATGGCTACACCTTC. Amino acids: CASSLEGGWSYGYTF.

The chain combines TRBV9 with TRBJ1-2; 7 bases fit TRBD1. The CDR3 length is 14 residues. V gave up 4 bases and J gave up 7 bases; unmatched junction bases: 10. CDR1 and CDR2 from the germline V gene are SGDLS and YYNGEE. The CDR3 DNA follows: TGTGCCAGCAGCATCGGGACAGTCGGAGGTGGCTACACCTTC. Protein: CASSIGTVGGGYTF.

The V and J genes are TRBV29-1 and TRBJ2-4, with TRBD1 identical over 9 bases. Germline assignment: CDR1 SQVTM and CDR2 ANQGSEA. The CDR3 sequence is 18 residues long. The junction had 17 bases not matched to a gene; V was cut back by 5 bases and J by 3 bases. CDR3 DNA sequence: TGCAGCGTTTTGAGGCCTACAGGGGGCGCGAGGGACAAAAACATTCAGTACTTC. Its translation: CSVLRPTGGARDKNIQYF.

This clone was seen just once. The chain combines TRBV11-3 with TRBJ2-5, with 10 bases aligning to TRBD2. The CDR3 sequence is 13 residues long. Losses at the gene ends were 5 bases for V and 5 bases for J; bases not matched to a gene: 2. Germline V CDR1 and CDR2: SGHNT, YENEEA. The CDR3 DNA reads TGTGCCAGCAGCCGTAGCGGGGGGGAGACCCAGTACTTC. This codes for CASSRSGGETQYF.

V and J are TRBV11-3 and TRBJ2-5; 7 nucleotides match TRBD1. Germline CDR1 reads SGHNT; CDR2 reads YENEEA. The CDR3 length is 13 residues. The trim removed 5 bases at V and 3 bases at J, leaving 3 bases unmatched. The DNA of the CDR3 is TGTGCCAGCAGCCGCGGACAGGAAGAGACCCAGTACTTC. It codes for CASSRGQEETQYF.

The V and J genes are TRBV2 and TRBJ1-2; 7 bases map to TRBD1. V was clipped by 6 bases and J by 4 bases; unmatched bases: 14. Germline V gives CDR1 SNHLY, CDR2 FYNNEI. The length of the CDR3 is 16 residues. CDR3 amino acids: CASSQGGRVYLYGYTF. Here the CDR3 DNA reads TGTGCCAGCAGCCAAGGGGGCAGGGTCTACCTCTATGGCTACACCTTC.

The chain combines TRBV5-1 with TRBJ1-2, with 7 bases aligning to TRBD1. The CDR3 runs 16 residues. V gave up 2 bases and J gave up 4 bases; unmatched junction bases: 11. Germline V lookup: CDR1 SGHRS, CDR2 YFSETQ. CDR3 protein: CASSFGSHDRAYGYTF. The CDR3 bases are TGCGCCAGCAGCTTTGGAAGCCATGACAGGGCCTATGGCTACACCTTC. Supplemented by reference TRBV5-1 and TRBJ1-2, the full variable domain reads KAGVTQTPRYLIKTRGQQVTLSCSPISGHRSVSWYQQTPGQGLQFLFEYFSETQRNKGNFPGRFSGRQFSNSRSEMNVSTLELGDSALYLCASSFGSHDRAYGYTFGSGTRLTVV.

The chain couples TRBV5-5 to TRBJ1-2; D ambiguous. From germline, CDR1 is SGHKS and CDR2 YYEKEE (reference sequence). CDR3 length: 15 residues. Trimming took off 4 bases at V and 3 bases at J, with 16 bases between the two ends. CDR3 residues: CASSDGSRFYYGYTF. The DNA for the CDR3 is TGTGCCAGCAGCGACGGGAGTCGATTTTACTATGGCTACACCTTC.

The rearrangement links TRBV5-1 to TRBJ1-2; 10 positions match TRBD1. With V trimmed by 3 bases and J by 5 bases, 7 bases remained unmatched. CDR3 length: 15 residues. Germline V gene sequence: CDR1 SGHRS, CDR2 YFSETQ. Here the CDR3 DNA reads TGCGCCAGCAGCTCGGAAAGGACAGGGGGATATGGCTACACCTTC. Its protein product is CASSSERTGGYGYTF.

The sample holds one count of this clone. This sequence joins TRBV7-9 and TRBJ1-5; D gene ambiguous. CDR1 is SEHNR, CDR2 FQNEAQ, per germline (reference sequence). The CDR3 extends over 13 amino acids. V lost 4 bases and J 7 bases, leaving 11 bases between the germline ends. This chain's CDR3 is CASSSSGSQPQHF. The CDR3 DNA sequence: TGTGCCAGCAGCTCCTCCGGGAGCCAGCCCCAGCATTTT.

V is TRBV19 and J is TRBJ2-3; 8 bases align to TRBD2. After removal of 1 base from V and 4 bases from J, the junction contained 22 bases not matched to a gene. The CDR3 consists of 21 residues. Germline V gene lookup returns CDR1 LNHDA and CDR2 SQIVND (reference sequence). CDR3 nucleotides: TGTGCCAGTAGTATAGTTTTTTTCGACGGGGGCGAGCGGGGGAGTGCAGATACGCAGTATTTT. Protein sequence: CASSIVFFDGGERGSADTQYF.

This clone was seen once. This chain joins TRBV10-2 and TRBJ2-2, with 8 bases matching TRBD1. The CDR3 extends over 13 amino acids. The ends lost 8 bases at V and 2 bases at J; junction bases unmatched: 1. Germline CDR1 reads WSHSY; CDR2 reads SAAADI. As DNA, the CDR3 is TGCGCCAGCGACAGGGGAAACACCGGGGAGCTGTTTTTT. It yields the protein CASDRGNTGELFF.

The chain combines TRBV9 with TRBJ2-2, with 10 positions matching TRBD2. CDR1 and CDR2 from the germline V gene are SGDLS and YYNGEE. With 1 base clipped from V and 7 bases from J, the junction kept 7 bases outside the gene matches. This CDR3 region has 16 residues. The CDR3 protein is CASSVSLAGDLGELFF. The CDR3 nucleotides read TGTGCCAGCAGCGTATCTCTAGCGGGAGATCTCGGGGAGCTGTTTTTT.

The CDR3 bases are TGTGCCACCAGCAGAGAGTCAGCGGGGACAGGGGGCCGAGAGCAGTACTTC. It translates to CATSRESAGTGGREQYF. The gene calls are TRBV15 and TRBJ2-7, with 12 bases identical to TRBD1. This CDR3 is 17 amino acids long. Germline V lookup: CDR1 LNHNV, CDR2 YYDKDF (reference sequence). V shed 0 bases, J shed 7 bases, and the junction held 10 bases outside the gene matches. Full variable domain (remainder filled in from reference TRBV15 and TRBJ2-7): DAMVIQNPRYQVTQFGKPVTLSCSQTLNHNVMYWYQQKSSQAPKLLFHYYDKDFNNEADTPDNFQSRRPNTSFCFLDIRSPGLGDTAMYLCATSRESAGTGGREQYFGPGTRLTVT.

The chain is built from TRBV12-3 or TRBV12-4 and TRBJ1-4, with unresolved D. The CDR3 totals 13 residues. V was pared by 3 bases and J by 7 bases, with 9 bases between. The CDR3 region has the DNA TGTGCCAGCAGTTTGGCGGGAACTGAAAAACTGTTTTTT. Encoded protein: CASSLAGTEKLFF.

J is TRBJ2-2 and V is TRBV5-4; possibly TRBD1 for D (6 bases). This CDR3 region has 16 residues. V lost 1 base to trimming and J lost 4 bases, with 14 bases between them. Germline V CDR1 and CDR2: SGHNT, YYREEE (reference sequence). CDR3 residues: CASSLFEGEFTGELFF. DNA of the CDR3: TGTGCCAGCAGCTTGTTCGAGGGGGAGTTCACCGGGGAGCTGTTTTTT.

V is TRBV25-1 and J is TRBJ2-1; possible D gene TRBD1, 5 bases. From germline, CDR1 is MGHDK and CDR2 SYGVNS. The CDR3 contains 15 residues. Trimming removed 2 bases at V and 5 bases at J, with 13 bases between. The CDR3 sequence: CASSERAGPHNEQFF. CDR3 bases: TGTGCCAGCAGTGAACGCGCAGGGCCGCACAATGAGCAGTTCTTC.

This chain joins TRBV3-1 (or the pseudogene TRBV3-2) and TRBJ2-4; the match to TRBD2 covers 8 bases. The CDR3 is made up of 15 amino acids. Germline trimming cut 2 bases from V and 3 bases from J; bases unmatched to any gene: 3. Looked up from germline, CDR1 is LGHDT and CDR2 is YNNKEL (reference sequence). The CDR3 sequence: CASSQRAGVKNIQYF. CDR3 in DNA: TGTGCCAGCAGCCAAAGAGCGGGAGTCAAAAACATTCAGTACTTC.

This clone was found once. J is TRBJ2-7 and V is TRBV7-9, with D maybe TRBD1 (6 bases). Trimming left V 5 bases short and J 2 bases short, with 10 bases between. Germline V gives CDR1 SEHNR, CDR2 FQNEAQ (reference sequence). The CDR3 loop spans 13 amino acids. The CDR3 sequence is CASSPRDTYEQYF. In nucleotides, the CDR3 is TGTGCCAGCAGCCCCCGGGACACCTACGAGCAGTACTTC.

The chain combines TRBV5-5 with TRBJ2-5; TRBD2 might be the D (5 bases). Germline values: CDR1 SGHKS, CDR2 YYEKEE (reference sequence). The CDR3 runs to 12 residues. V lost 5 bases, J lost 7 bases, and 12 bases lay in between. The CDR3 here is CASRPAGVTQYF. The CDR3 DNA reads as TGTGCCAGCAGGCCGGCCGGGGTGACCCAGTACTTC. The whole variable domain, remainder taken from reference TRBV5-5 and TRBJ2-5, is DAGVTQSPTHLIKTRGQQVTLRCSPISGHKSVSWYQQVLGQGPQFIFQYYEKEERGRGNFPDRFSARQFPNYSSELNVNALLLGDSALYLCASRPAGVTQYFGPGTRLLVL.

The chain links TRBV7-2 to TRBJ1-1; 7 bases are a match to TRBD1. With V trimmed by 5 bases and J by 5 bases, 11 bases remained unmatched. There are 15 residues in the CDR3. Germline CDR1 SGHTA, CDR2 FQGNSA. The CDR3 loop is CASSPRQGEGTEAFF. In nucleotides, the CDR3 is TGTGCCAGCAGCCCGAGACAGGGAGAGGGGACTGAAGCTTTCTTT.